The clone carrying this T cell receptor (beta chain) was found a few times. The antigen is undetermined. This sample was taken from a study of beta chain features in type 1 diabetes. As every portion of the isolated RNA was reverse transcribed, the sequencing read expressed TCRB transcripts. Data came from immunoSEQ multiplex PCR; TCRdb stores just in-frame clones and leaves some out. The sample has about 320,000 clones, around 15% seen once. The study's findings and limits: Within patients, naive, central memory and Treg TCRB repertoires seemed more similar than within healthy donors.

This clonotype originated in a man under 40 in good health. The sequenced material came from central memory CD4+ T cells from blood.

CDR3 residues: CASSQASGMFEQFF. In DNA form, the CDR3 reads TGCGCCAGCAGCCAAGCGAGCGGGATGTTTGAGCAGTTCTTC. The chain employs TRBV4-1 and TRBJ2-1; 7 bases match TRBD2. Germline assignment: CDR1 MGHRA and CDR2 YSYEKL. This CDR3 is 14 amino acids long. V was clipped by 1 base and J by 9 bases; unmatched bases: 6.